This TCR beta chain was identified during a study of cytotoxic CD8 clonotypes in ibrutinib-treated CLL. The germline CDR1 and CDR2 sequences are MNHEY and SVGAGI. Trimming took 0 bases from V and 10 from J, leaving 18 bases between them. The CDR3 loop spans 16 amino acids. Sequencing was performed with immunoSEQ multiplex PCR; in TCRdb, only in-frame clones are kept and a portion is missing. The sample consists of 45,000 to 70,000 clones, 50% to 70% of them appearing once. This sample comprised PBMCs, obtained after 24 months of ibrutinib treatment. This TCR was sampled from a human donor with chronic lymphocytic leukemia. The rearrangement links TRBV6-5 to TRBJ1-4, with D maybe TRBD1 (6 bases). The CDR3 nucleotides read TGTGCCAGCAGTTACTCGATCCGGGGGCTAGAGGCAAAACTGTTTTTT. Its protein is CASSYSIRGLEAKLFF.